Described below is a single T cell receptor (beta chain) sequence and its context. The data are from a study of siplizumab effects on memory and regulatory T cells. Germline V gives CDR1 SEHNR, CDR2 FQNEAQ (reference sequence). Trimming took 5 bases from V and 4 from J, leaving 16 bases between them. The CDR3 covers 15 residues. Measured with immunoSEQ multiplex PCR; TCRdb has only the in-frame clones, and not every one. Seen here are around 100,000 clones, about 90% observed once, and the top ten hold 0.15%. The gene calls are TRBV7-9 and TRBJ2-3; possible D gene TRBD1, 6 bases. Sequenced input: CD4+ T cells sorted from blood. This TCR was recovered from a human donor in good health. DNA for the CDR3: TGTGCCAGCAGCGCCCGGCAGGGGTTAGCAGATACGCAGTATTTT. It encodes CASSARQGLADTQYF.